This TCR beta chain comes out of a study of blood T cell repertoires in COVID-19. Overall study context: From the United States, Italy and Spain came samples of acute and convalescent COVID-19.

Assay used: immunoSEQ multiplex PCR; TCRdb lists only in-frame clones, some missing. The sample includes fewer than 25,000 clones, 86% of them seen just once. The ends lost 5 bases at V and 5 bases at J; junction bases unmatched: 8. Germline CDR1 SGHVS, CDR2 FNYEAQ. The CDR3 spans 16 residues. This chain joins TRBV7-6 and TRBJ2-2; 10 bases agree with TRBD2. This TCR was sampled from a human donor with acute or convalescent COVID-19. The donor label of this sample is uncertain. The specimen sequenced was peripheral blood. CDR3 sequence (DNA): TGTGCCAGCAGCAGAGAACTAGCGGGAAGTACCGGGGAGCTGTTTTTT. It specifies CASSRELAGSTGELFF.